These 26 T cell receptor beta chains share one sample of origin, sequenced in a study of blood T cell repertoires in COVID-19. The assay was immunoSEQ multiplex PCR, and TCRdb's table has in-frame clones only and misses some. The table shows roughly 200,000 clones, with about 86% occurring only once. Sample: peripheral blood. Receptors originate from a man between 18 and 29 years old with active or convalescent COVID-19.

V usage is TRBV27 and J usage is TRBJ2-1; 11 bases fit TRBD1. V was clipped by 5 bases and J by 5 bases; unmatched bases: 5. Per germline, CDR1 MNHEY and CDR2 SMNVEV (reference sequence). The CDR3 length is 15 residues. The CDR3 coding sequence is TGTGCCAGCAGTCCCGGGACAGGGGGAAACAATGAGCAGTTCTTC. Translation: CASSPGTGGNNEQFF.

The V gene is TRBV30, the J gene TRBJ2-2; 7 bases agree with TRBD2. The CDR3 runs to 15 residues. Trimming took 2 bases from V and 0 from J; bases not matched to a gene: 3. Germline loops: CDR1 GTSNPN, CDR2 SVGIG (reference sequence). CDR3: CAWSKAGSNTGELFF. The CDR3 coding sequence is TGTGCCTGGAGTAAAGCGGGATCGAACACCGGGGAGCTGTTTTTT.

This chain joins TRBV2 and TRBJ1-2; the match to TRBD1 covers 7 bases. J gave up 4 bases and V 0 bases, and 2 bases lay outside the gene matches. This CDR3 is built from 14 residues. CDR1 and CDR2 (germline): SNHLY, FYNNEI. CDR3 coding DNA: TGTGCCAGCAGTGAAGCGACAGGGCCCTATGGCTACACCTTC. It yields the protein CASSEATGPYGYTF.

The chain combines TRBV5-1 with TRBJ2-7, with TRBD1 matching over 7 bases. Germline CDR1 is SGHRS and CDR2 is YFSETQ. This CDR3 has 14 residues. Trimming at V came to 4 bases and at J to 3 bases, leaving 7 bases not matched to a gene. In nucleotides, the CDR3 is TGCGCCAGCAGCCATCCGGGACAGCTCTACGAGCAGTACTTC. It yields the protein CASSHPGQLYEQYF. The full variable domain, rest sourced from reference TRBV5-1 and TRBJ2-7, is KAGVTQTPRYLIKTRGQQVTLSCSPISGHRSVSWYQQTPGQGLQFLFEYFSETQRNKGNFPGRFSGRQFSNSRSEMNVSTLELGDSALYLCASSHPGQLYEQYFGPGTRLTVT.

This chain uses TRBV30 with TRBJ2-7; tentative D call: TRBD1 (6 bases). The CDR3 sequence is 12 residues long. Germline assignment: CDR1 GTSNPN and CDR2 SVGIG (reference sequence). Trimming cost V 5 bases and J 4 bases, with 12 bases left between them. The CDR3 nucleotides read TGTGCCTGGGAACAGGGATCTTACGAGCAGTACTTC. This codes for CAWEQGSYEQYF.

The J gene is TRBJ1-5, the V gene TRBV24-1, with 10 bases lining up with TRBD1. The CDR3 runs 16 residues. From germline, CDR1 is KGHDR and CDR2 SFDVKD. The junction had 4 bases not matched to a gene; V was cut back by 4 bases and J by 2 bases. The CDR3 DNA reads TGTGCCACCAGTGACCGCGGACAGGGGGGCAATCAGCCCCAGCATTTT. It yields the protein CATSDRGQGGNQPQHF.

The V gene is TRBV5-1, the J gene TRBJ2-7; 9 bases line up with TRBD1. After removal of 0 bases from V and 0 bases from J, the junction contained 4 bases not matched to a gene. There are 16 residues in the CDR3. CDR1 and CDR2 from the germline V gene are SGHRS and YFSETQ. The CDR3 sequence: CASSLEGTGSSYEQYF. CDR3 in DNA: TGCGCCAGCAGCTTGGAAGGGACAGGGAGCTCCTACGAGCAGTACTTC.

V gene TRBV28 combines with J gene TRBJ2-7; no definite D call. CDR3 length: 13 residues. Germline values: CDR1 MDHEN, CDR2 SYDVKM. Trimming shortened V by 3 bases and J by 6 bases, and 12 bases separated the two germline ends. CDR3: CASSFVQMGEQYF. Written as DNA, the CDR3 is TGTGCCAGCAGTTTTGTACAGATGGGCGAGCAGTACTTC.

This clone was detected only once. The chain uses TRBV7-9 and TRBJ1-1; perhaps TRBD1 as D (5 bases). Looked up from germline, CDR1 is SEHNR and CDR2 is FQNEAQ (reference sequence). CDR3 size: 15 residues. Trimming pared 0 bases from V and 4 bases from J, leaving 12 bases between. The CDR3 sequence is CASSLATALSTEAFF. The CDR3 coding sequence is TGTGCCAGCAGCTTAGCGACAGCCCTGAGCACTGAAGCTTTCTTT.

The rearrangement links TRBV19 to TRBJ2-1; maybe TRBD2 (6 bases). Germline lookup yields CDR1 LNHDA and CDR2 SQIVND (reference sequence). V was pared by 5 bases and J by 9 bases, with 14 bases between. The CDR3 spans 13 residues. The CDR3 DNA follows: TGTGCCAGTAGTTTGGAGGGTCGCCGTGAGCAGTTCTTC. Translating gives CASSLEGRREQFF.

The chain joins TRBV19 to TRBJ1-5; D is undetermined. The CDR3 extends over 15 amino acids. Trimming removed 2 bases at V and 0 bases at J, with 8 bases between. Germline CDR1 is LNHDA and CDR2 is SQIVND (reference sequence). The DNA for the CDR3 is TGTGCCAGTAGTATAACAGCTGATAGCAATCAGCCCCAGCATTTT. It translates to CASSITADSNQPQHF. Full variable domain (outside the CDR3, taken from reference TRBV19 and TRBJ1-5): DGGITQSPKYLFRKEGQNVTLSCEQNLNHDAMYWYRQDPGQGLRLIYYSQIVNDFQKGDIAEGYSVSREKKESFPLTVTSAQKNPTAFYLCASSITADSNQPQHFGDGTRLSIL.

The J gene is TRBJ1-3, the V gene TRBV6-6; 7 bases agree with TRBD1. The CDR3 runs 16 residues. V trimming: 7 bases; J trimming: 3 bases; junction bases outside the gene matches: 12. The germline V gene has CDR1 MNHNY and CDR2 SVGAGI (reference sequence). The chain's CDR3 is CASTDRVVGGGNTIYF. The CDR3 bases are TGTGCCAGCACCGACAGGGTTGTAGGGGGTGGAAACACCATATATTTT.

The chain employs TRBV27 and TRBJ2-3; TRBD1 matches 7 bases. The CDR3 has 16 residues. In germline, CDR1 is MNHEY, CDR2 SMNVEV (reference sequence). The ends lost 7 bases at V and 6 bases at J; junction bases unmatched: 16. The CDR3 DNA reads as TGTGCCAGCACCCACCGGGACAGCCCCTTTTCCGATACGCAGTATTTT. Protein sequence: CASTHRDSPFSDTQYF.

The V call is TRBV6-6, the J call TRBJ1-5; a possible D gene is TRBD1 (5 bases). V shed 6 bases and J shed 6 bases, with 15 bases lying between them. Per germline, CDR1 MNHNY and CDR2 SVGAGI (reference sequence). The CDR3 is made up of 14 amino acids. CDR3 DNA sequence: TGTGCCAGCAGCTCCGGGGGAGGTACTCAGCCCCAGCATTTT. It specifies CASSSGGGTQPQHF.

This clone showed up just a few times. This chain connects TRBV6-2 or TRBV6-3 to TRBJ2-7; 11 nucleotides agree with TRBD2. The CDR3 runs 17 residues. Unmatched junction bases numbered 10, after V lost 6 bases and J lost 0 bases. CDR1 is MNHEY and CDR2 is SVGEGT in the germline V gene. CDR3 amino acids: CASSMLTGTSGSYEQYF. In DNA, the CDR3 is TGTGCCAGCAGCATGCTAACCGGGACTAGCGGCTCCTACGAGCAGTACTTC.

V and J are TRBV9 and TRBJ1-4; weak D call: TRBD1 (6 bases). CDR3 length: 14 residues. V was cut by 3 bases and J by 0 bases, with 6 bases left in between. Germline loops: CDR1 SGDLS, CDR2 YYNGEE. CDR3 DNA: TGTGCCAGCAGCGAGGGGGCAACTAATGAAAAACTGTTTTTT. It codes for CASSEGATNEKLFF.

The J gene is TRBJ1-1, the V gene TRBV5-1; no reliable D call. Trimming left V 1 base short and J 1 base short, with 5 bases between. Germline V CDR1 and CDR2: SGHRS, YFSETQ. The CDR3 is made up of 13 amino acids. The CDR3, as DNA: TGCGCCAGCAGCTTGCCCCGGAACACTGAAGCTTTCTTT. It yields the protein CASSLPRNTEAFF.

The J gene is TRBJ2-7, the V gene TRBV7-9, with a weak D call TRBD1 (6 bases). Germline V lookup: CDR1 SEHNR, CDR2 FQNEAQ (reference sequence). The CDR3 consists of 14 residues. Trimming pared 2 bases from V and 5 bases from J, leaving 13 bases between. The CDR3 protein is CASSLPRGRDEQYF. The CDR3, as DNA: TGTGCCAGCAGCTTACCCAGGGGACGGGACGAGCAGTACTTC. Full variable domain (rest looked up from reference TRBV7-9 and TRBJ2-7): DTGVSQNPRHKITKRGQNVTFRCDPISEHNRLYWYRQTLGQGPEFLTYFQNEAQLEKSRLLSDRFSAERPKGSFSTLEIQRTEQGDSAMYLCASSLPRGRDEQYFGPGTRLTVT.

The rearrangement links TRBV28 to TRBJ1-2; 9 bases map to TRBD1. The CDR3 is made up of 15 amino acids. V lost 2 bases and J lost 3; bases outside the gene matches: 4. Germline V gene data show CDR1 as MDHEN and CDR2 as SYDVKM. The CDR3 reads CASSLGDRDDYGYTF. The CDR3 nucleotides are TGTGCCAGCAGTTTAGGGGACAGGGACGACTATGGCTACACCTTC.

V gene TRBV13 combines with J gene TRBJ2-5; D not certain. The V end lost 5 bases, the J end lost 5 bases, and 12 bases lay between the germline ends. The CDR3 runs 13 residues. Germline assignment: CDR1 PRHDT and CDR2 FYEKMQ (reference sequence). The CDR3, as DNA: TGTGCCAGCAGCCCCTGGCCCGGGGAGACCCAGTACTTC. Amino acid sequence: CASSPWPGETQYF. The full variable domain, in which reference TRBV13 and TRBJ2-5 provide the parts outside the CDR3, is AAGVIQSPRHLIKEKRETATLKCYPIPRHDTVYWYQQGPGQDPQFLISFYEKMQSDKGSIPDRFSAQQFSDYHSELNMSSLELGDSALYFCASSPWPGETQYFGPGTRLLVL.

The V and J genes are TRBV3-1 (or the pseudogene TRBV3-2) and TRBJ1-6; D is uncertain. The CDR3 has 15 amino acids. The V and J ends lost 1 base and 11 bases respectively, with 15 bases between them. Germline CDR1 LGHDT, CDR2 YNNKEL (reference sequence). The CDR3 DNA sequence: TGTGCCAGCAGCCAAGTTAACGGCAGGTATGCACCCCTCCACTTT. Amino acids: CASSQVNGRYAPLHF.

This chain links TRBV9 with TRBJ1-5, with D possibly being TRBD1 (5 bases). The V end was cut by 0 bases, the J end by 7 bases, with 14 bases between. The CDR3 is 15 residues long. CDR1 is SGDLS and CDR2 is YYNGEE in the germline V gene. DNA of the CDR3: TGTGCCAGCAGCGTAGGGGGGGTAGGTGGCCAGCCCCAGCATTTT. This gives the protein CASSVGGVGGQPQHF.

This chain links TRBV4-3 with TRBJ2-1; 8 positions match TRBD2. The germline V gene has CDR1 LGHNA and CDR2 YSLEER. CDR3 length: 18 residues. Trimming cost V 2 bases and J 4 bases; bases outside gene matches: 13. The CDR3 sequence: CASSQTRSGTRGYNEQFF. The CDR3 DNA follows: TGCGCCAGCAGCCAAACTCGATCCGGGACTAGGGGATACAATGAGCAGTTCTTC.

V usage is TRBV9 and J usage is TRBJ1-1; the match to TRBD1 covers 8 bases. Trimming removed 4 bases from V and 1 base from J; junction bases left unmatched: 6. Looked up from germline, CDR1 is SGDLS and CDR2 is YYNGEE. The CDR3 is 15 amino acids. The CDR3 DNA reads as TGTGCCAGCAGCAAAGGACAGGGTTCGAACACTGAAGCTTTCTTT. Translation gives CASSKGQGSNTEAFF. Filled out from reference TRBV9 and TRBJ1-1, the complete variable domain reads DSGVTQTPKHLITATGQRVTLRCSPRSGDLSVYWYQQSLDQGLQFLIQYYNGEERAKGNILERFSAQQFPDLHSELNLSSLELGDSALYFCASSKGQGSNTEAFFGQGTRLTVV.

This CDR3 is CASRAGSNNEQFF. The DNA of the CDR3 is TGTGCCAGTAGAGCCGGGAGTAACAATGAGCAGTTCTTC. The rearrangement links TRBV19 to TRBJ2-1; D might be TRBD2 (6 bases). The germline V gene encodes CDR1 LNHDA and CDR2 SQIVND (reference sequence). There are 13 residues in the CDR3. The germline V and J ends were trimmed by 6 bases and 5 bases, with 11 bases remaining between them.

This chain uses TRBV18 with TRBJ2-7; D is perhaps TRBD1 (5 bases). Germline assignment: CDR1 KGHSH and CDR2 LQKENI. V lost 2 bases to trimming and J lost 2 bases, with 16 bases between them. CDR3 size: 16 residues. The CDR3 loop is CASSPGLGQGPYEQYF. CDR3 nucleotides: TGTGCCAGCTCACCAGGTCTGGGCCAGGGCCCCTACGAGCAGTACTTC.